This paragraph covers one T cell receptor beta chain sequence. As yet, its antigen is unknown. Trimming stripped 4 bases from V and 2 bases from J, with 25 bases between. CDR1 SNHLY and CDR2 FYNNEI come from the germline V gene. The CDR3 is made up of 19 amino acids. The data stem from a study of memory CD4+ T cells and cytomegalovirus serostatus. The sort gate was single viable CD3+CD4+CD8-CD45RO+ cells for memory CD4+ T cells. Per the original data handling: Out-of-frame sequences were removed, leaving 2 million to 2.5 million distinct TCRbeta sequences. Clones were sequenced by immunoSEQ multiplex PCR, and TCRdb holds only the in-frame ones, with some missing. V, J and clone size were drawn from that table, and D and trimming were deduced from the DNA. The sample records some 50,000 clones, 74% being singletons. Findings and limits, study-wide: About two fifths of the roughly 160 known CMV-associated TCRbeta sequences appeared in CD4+ memory. CMV serostatus prediction reached median AUC 0.95, or 0.91 with US-trained model.

Source material: memory CD4+ T cells from blood. This clonotype originated in an adult in good health and CMV-seropositive. The chain joins TRBV2 to TRBJ2-3; possible D gene TRBD1, 6 bases. The CDR3 bases are TGTGCCAGCAGTGGATTGGCTGGGGGCGGCGCGGAGACCACAGATACGCAGTATTTT. It yields the protein CASSGLAGGGAETTDTQYF.